A selection of T cell receptor beta chains follows, all from one sample in a study of shared clonotypes between healthy human individuals. Only in-frame clones appear in the TCRdb table, and some are missing; sequencing was by immunoSEQ multiplex PCR. The sample yields over 1.5 million clones, 95% to 99% seen once. The sequencing input was naive CD4+ T cells sorted from blood. All receptors derive from a man under 40 in good health. CDR3s include the opening cysteine and the closing phenylalanine or tryptophan. Size is omitted from some rows. Given values are once, few, many or a class for expanded clones.

length	V	J	size	CDR3
16	TRBV6-7	TRBJ1-5	.	CATYWSRSRPNQPQHF
17	TRBV4-3	TRBJ1-4	.	CASSQEVQDRLIEKLFF
16	TRBV7-9	TRBJ1-2	.	CASSARTGLRNYGYTF
15	TRBV27	TRBJ1-2	.	CASSFGDRTNYGYTF
16	TRBV5-8	TRBJ1-3	.	CASSLAVVLGGDTIYF
15	TRBV6-5	TRBJ2-7	.	CASSYSLAGDGEQYF
19	TRBV7-2	TRBJ2-3	.	CASSQKVRPGLVGTDTQYF
13	TRBV15	TRBJ1-5	.	CATSSRRNQPQHF
18	TRBV5-4	TRBJ2-1	.	CASSGVGTSGTSYNEQFF
15	TRBV28	TRBJ1-1	.	CASRRDRTMNTEAFF
15	TRBV27	TRBJ1-2	.	CASSLTGPTLYGYTF
18	TRBV7-8	TRBJ1-1	.	CASQQYPPQGVTNTEAFF
18	TRBV11-3	TRBJ2-3	.	CASSLGRIGGRAQDTQYF
15	TRBV15	TRBJ1-3	.	CATSRGTASGNTIYF
13	TRBV6-1	TRBJ1-1	.	CASSQTGNTEAFF
16	TRBV18	TRBJ2-3	.	CASSPPGLAGVDTQYF
17	TRBV11-2	TRBJ2-1	.	CASSSFRTSGIHNEQFF
17	TRBV7-3	TRBJ2-5	.	CASSLLARGTLQETQYF
15	TRBV4-1	TRBJ1-5	once	CASSQDDRVGQPQHF
14	TRBV5-4	TRBJ1-4	.	CASSTGGQDEKLFF
16	TRBV6-4	TRBJ2-3	.	CASSELAGGPLHTQYF
13	TRBV4-3	TRBJ1-2	.	CASSQGGGYGYTF
16	TRBV27	TRBJ1-5	.	CASSRLDGTAYQPQHF
13	TRBV10-3	TRBJ2-5	.	CATTQGAGETQYF
13	TRBV28	TRBJ1-2	.	CASSLIRGQGYTF
15	TRBV19	TRBJ2-2	once	CASSIDLLNTGELFF
16	TRBV7-9	TRBJ2-3	.	CASSSRGQGYTDTQYF
14	TRBV28	TRBJ1-5	once	CASSLQGQAQPQHF
18	TRBV18	TRBJ2-5	.	CASSPLAGGGVSQETQYF
14	TRBV7-6	TRBJ2-2	.	CASSGLAGGGELFF
15	TRBV29-1	TRBJ1-2	.	CSVRGVGEVNYGYTF